The 10 T cell receptor beta chains given below trace back to one sample, sequenced in a study of blood T cell repertoires in COVID-19. TCRdb's copy holds only in-frame clones and misses some; the assay was immunoSEQ multiplex PCR. The sample consists of more than 250,000 clones, about 89% of them appearing once. Sequencing input: PBMCs or T cells enriched from blood (not recorded which). These receptors were taken from a woman in her 30s who had recovered from COVID-19.

The gene calls are TRBV19 and TRBJ1-2; perhaps TRBD1 as D (6 bases). CDR3 length equals 14 residues. The germline V gene encodes CDR1 LNHDA and CDR2 SQIVND (reference sequence). V lost 2 bases, J lost 5 bases, and 12 bases lay in between. The CDR3 coding sequence is TGTGCCAGTAGTATATCCGGGACACTTTATGGCTACACCTTC. Protein sequence: CASSISGTLYGYTF.

CDR3 sequence (DNA): TGTGCCTGGGCCCCGGGGGGCGCCGAAAAACTGTTTTTT. Protein product: CAWAPGGAEKLFF. The chain links TRBV30 to TRBJ1-4; TRBD1 is a possible D gene (6 bases). The CDR3 sequence is 13 residues long. Trimming pared 5 bases from V and 8 bases from J, leaving 15 bases between. Germline assignment: CDR1 GTSNPN and CDR2 SVGIG (reference sequence).

The genes are TRBV10-3 and TRBJ2-5, with TRBD2 as a possible D gene (5 bases). In germline, CDR1 is ENHRY, CDR2 SYGVKD. The length of the CDR3 is 14 residues. V lost 3 bases to trimming and J lost 5 bases, with 13 bases between them. The CDR3 loop reads CAISDGVGLETQYF. In DNA, the CDR3 is TGTGCCATCAGTGACGGGGTCGGCCTCGAGACCCAGTACTTC.

The chain joins TRBV7-2 to TRBJ2-3; TRBD2 agrees at 8 bases. The V gene's germline CDR1 is SGHTA and CDR2 FQGNSA. This CDR3 has 16 amino acids. Germline trimming cut 3 bases from V and 4 bases from J; bases unmatched to any gene: 9. CDR3 loop: CASSLSPRGGADTQYF. CDR3 DNA sequence: TGTGCCAGCAGCTTGTCCCCCCGGGGGGGCGCAGATACGCAGTATTTT. The variable domain in full, with the rest retrieved from reference TRBV7-2 and TRBJ2-3, is GAGVSQSPSNKVTEKGKDVELRCDPISGHTALYWYRQSLGQGLEFLIYFQGNSAPDKSGLPSDRFSAERTGGSVSTLTIQRTQQEDSAVYLCASSLSPRGGADTQYFGPGTRLTVL.

The chain recombines TRBV5-1 with TRBJ2-1; the D gene is possibly TRBD2 (5 bases). V lost 4 bases and J lost 0, with 11 bases in between. In germline, CDR1 is SGHRS, CDR2 YFSETQ. The CDR3 sequence is 15 residues long. The CDR3 DNA is TGCGCCAGCAGCCCGACTGGGAGCTCCTACAATGAGCAGTTCTTC. It specifies CASSPTGSSYNEQFF.

The chain combines TRBV2 with TRBJ2-6, with 7 nucleotides matching TRBD2. V lost 7 bases, J lost 2 bases, and 8 bases stayed unmatched. Germline assignment: CDR1 SNHLY and CDR2 FYNNEI. There are 16 residues in the CDR3. The CDR3 DNA is TGTGCCAGCAAGAGGATTGGGGGGGCTGGGGCCAACGTCCTGACTTTC. Translated, it gives CASKRIGGAGANVLTF.

The chain combines TRBV7-2 with TRBJ1-2; D might be TRBD1 (5 bases). The CDR3 sequence is 16 residues long. V was pared by 7 bases and J by 4 bases, with 22 bases between. Germline V gene data show CDR1 as SGHTA and CDR2 as FQGNSA. The CDR3 spells CASTSHLQGLLYGYTF. CDR3 nucleotide sequence: TGTGCCAGCACATCACACCTTCAGGGCCTCCTCTATGGCTACACCTTC. The complete variable domain, with remaining parts taken from reference TRBV7-2 and TRBJ1-2, reads GAGVSQSPSNKVTEKGKDVELRCDPISGHTALYWYRQSLGQGLEFLIYFQGNSAPDKSGLPSDRFSAERTGGSVSTLTIQRTQQEDSAVYLCASTSHLQGLLYGYTFGSGTRLTVV.

This rearrangement joins TRBV20-1 to TRBJ2-3, with 13 bases fitting TRBD2. The V and J ends lost 3 bases and 0 bases, in that order; junction bases with no gene match: 3. Germline CDR1 reads DFQATT; CDR2 reads SNEGSKA (reference sequence). The length of the CDR3 is 16 residues. The CDR3 is CSASRLAGGSTDTQYF. The CDR3 region has the DNA TGCAGTGCTAGTCGACTAGCGGGAGGAAGCACAGATACGCAGTATTTT.

The chain employs TRBV9 and TRBJ2-7; 7 nucleotides align to TRBD1. CDR1 SGDLS and CDR2 YYNGEE come from the germline V gene. CDR3 length equals 16 residues. J was trimmed by 2 bases and V by 4 bases; bases with no gene match: 12. The CDR3 DNA reads as TGTGCCAGCAGCCCCAGGACAGGTTTGGCCCCCTACGAGCAGTACTTC. As protein: CASSPRTGLAPYEQYF. Filled out from reference TRBV9 and TRBJ2-7, the complete variable domain reads DSGVTQTPKHLITATGQRVTLRCSPRSGDLSVYWYQQSLDQGLQFLIQYYNGEERAKGNILERFSAQQFPDLHSELNLSSLELGDSALYFCASSPRTGLAPYEQYFGPGTRLTVT.

This chain links TRBV2 with TRBJ1-3, with no clear D. Germline CDR1 is SNHLY and CDR2 is FYNNEI. The CDR3 consists of 15 residues. With 2 bases removed from V and 2 bases from J, the gap between germline ends came to 10 bases. The CDR3 coding sequence is TGTGCCAGCAGTGAATTCCTGATAGCTGGAAACACCATATATTTT. This translates into CASSEFLIAGNTIYF.